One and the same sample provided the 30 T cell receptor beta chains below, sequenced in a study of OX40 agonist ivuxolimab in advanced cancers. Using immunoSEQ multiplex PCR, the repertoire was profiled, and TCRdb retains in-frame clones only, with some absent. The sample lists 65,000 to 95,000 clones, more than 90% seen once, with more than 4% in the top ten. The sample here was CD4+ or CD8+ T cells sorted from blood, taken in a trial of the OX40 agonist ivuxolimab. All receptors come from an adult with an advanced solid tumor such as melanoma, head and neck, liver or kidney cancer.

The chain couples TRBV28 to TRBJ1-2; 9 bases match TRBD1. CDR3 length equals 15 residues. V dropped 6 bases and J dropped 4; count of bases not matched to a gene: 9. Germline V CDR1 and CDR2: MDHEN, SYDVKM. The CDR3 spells CASSPGGTGPYGYTF. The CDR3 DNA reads TGTGCCAGCAGCCCCGGCGGGACAGGGCCCTATGGCTACACCTTC.

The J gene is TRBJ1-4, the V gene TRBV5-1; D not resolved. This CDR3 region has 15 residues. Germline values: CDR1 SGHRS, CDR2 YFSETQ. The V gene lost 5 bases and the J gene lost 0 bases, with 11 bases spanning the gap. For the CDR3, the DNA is TGCGCCAGCAGATTCAACAGTGCAACTAATGAAAAACTGTTTTTT. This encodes CASRFNSATNEKLFF.

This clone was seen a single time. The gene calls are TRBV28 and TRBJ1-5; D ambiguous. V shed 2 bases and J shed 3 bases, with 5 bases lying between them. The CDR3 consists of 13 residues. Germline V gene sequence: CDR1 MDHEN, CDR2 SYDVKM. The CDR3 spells CASSLVVNQPQHF. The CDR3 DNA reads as TGTGCCAGCAGTTTAGTGGTCAATCAGCCCCAGCATTTT.

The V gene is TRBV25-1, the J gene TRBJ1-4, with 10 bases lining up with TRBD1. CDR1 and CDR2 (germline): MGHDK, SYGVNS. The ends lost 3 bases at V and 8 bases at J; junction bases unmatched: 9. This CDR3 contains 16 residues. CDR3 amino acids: CASSDPTGGGREKLFF. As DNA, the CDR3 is TGTGCCAGCAGTGACCCGACAGGGGGCGGGAGGGAAAAACTGTTTTTT.

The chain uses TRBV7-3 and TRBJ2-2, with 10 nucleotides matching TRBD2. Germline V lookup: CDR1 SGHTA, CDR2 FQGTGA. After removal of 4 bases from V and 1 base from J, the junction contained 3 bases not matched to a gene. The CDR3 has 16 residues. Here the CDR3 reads CASSSVAGGNTGELFF. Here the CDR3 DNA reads TGTGCCAGCAGCTCGGTAGCGGGAGGGAACACCGGGGAGCTGTTTTTT.

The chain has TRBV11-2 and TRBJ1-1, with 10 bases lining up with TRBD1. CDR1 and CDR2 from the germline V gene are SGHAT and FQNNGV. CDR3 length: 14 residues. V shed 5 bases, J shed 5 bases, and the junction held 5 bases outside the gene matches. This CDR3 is CASSLGQGRTEAFF. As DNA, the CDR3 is TGTGCCAGCAGCCTGGGACAGGGGAGGACTGAAGCTTTCTTT. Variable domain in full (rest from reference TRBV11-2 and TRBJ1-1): EAGVAQSPRYKIIEKRQSVAFWCNPISGHATLYWYQQILGQGPKLLIQFQNNGVVDDSQLPKDRFSAERLKGVDSTLKIQPAKLEDSAVYLCASSLGQGRTEAFFGQGTRLTVV.

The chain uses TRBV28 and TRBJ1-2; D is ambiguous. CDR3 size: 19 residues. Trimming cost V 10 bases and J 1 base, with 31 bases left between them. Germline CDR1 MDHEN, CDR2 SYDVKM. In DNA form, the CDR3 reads TGTGCCATCGACATGATCGGGTCGCGACTAACTAAGAATAACTATGGCTACACCTTC. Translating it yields CAIDMIGSRLTKNNYGYTF.

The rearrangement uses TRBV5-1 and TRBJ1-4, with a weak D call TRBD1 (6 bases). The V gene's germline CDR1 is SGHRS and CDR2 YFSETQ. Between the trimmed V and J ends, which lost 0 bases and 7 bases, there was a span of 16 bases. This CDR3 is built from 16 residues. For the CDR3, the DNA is TGCGCCAGCAGCTTGGGCCCGGGGGCAATAGCTGAAAAACTGTTTTTT. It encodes CASSLGPGAIAEKLFF.

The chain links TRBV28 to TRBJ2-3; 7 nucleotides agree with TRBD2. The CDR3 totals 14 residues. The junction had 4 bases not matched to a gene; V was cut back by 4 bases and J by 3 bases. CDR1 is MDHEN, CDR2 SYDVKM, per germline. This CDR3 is CASSSGGFTDTQYF. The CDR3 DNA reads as TGTGCCAGCAGTTCGGGAGGTTTTACAGATACGCAGTATTTT. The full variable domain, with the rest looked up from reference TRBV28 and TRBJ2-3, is DVKVTQSSRYLVKRTGEKVFLECVQDMDHENMFWYRQDPGLGLRLIYFSYDVKMKEKGDIPEGYSVSREKKERFSLILESASTNQTSMYLCASSSGGFTDTQYFGPGTRLTVL.

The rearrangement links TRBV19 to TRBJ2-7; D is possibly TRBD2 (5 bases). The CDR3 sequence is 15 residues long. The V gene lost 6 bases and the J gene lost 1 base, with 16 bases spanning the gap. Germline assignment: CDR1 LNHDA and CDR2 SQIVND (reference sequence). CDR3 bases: TGTGCCAGTAGGATCGCGGCTAGCCGTTCCTACGAGCAGTACTTC. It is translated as CASRIAASRSYEQYF.

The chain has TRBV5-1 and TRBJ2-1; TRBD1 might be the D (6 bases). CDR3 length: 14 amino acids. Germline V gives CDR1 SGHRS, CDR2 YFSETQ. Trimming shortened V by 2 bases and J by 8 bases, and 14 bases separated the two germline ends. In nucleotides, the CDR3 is TGCGCCAGCAGCTTAGCGGACAGTCCCGATGAGCAGTTCTTC. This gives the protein CASSLADSPDEQFF.

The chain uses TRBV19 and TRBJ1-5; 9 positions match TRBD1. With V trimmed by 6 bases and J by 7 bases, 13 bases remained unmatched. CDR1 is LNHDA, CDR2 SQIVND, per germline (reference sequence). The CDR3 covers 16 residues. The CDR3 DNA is TGTGCCAGTAGGTCCGCGACGGGGACAGGGAAGCAGCCCCAGCATTTT. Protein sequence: CASRSATGTGKQPQHF.

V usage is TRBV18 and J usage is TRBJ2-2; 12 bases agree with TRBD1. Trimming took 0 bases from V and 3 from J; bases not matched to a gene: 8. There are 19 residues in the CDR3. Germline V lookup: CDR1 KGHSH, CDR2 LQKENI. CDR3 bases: TGTGCCAGCTCACCACCGGGGACAGGGGGCCACCGATACACCGGGGAGCTGTTTTTT. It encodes CASSPPGTGGHRYTGELFF.

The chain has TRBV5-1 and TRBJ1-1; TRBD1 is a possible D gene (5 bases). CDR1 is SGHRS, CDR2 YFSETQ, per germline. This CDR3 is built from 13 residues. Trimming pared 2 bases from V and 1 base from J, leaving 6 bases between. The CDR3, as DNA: TGCGCCAGCAGCTTTACAGGGAACACTGAAGCTTTCTTT. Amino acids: CASSFTGNTEAFF. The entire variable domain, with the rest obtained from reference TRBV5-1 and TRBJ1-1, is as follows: KAGVTQTPRYLIKTRGQQVTLSCSPISGHRSVSWYQQTPGQGLQFLFEYFSETQRNKGNFPGRFSGRQFSNSRSEMNVSTLELGDSALYLCASSFTGNTEAFFGQGTRLTVV.

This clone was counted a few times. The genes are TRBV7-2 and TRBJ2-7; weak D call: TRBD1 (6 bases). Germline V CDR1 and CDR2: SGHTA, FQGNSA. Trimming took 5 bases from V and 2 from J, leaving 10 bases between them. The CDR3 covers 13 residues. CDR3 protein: CASSRDITYEQYF. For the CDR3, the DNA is TGTGCCAGCAGCAGGGACATAACCTACGAGCAGTACTTC.

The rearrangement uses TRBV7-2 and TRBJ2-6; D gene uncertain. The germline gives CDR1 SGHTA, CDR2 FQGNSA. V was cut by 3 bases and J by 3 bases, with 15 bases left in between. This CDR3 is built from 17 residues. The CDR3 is CASSLQASVYGANVLTF. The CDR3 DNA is TGTGCCAGCAGCTTGCAAGCTTCCGTCTATGGGGCCAACGTCCTGACTTTC.

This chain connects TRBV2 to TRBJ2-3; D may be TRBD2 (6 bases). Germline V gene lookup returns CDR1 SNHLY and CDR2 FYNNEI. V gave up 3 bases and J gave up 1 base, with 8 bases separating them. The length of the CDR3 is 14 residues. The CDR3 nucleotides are TGTGCCAGCAGTGAGGCTAGCGGCACAGATACGCAGTATTTT. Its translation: CASSEASGTDTQYF.

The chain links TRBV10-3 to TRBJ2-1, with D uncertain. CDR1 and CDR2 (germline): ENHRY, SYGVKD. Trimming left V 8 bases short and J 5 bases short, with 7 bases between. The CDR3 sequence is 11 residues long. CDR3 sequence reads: CAISAHNEQFF. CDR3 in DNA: TGTGCCATCTCGGCCCACAATGAGCAGTTCTTC.

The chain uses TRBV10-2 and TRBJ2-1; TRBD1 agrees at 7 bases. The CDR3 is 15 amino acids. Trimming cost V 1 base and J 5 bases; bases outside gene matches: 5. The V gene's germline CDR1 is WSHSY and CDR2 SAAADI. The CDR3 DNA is TGCGCCAGCAGTGAGTACAGGGGTACGAACAATGAGCAGTTCTTC. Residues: CASSEYRGTNNEQFF.

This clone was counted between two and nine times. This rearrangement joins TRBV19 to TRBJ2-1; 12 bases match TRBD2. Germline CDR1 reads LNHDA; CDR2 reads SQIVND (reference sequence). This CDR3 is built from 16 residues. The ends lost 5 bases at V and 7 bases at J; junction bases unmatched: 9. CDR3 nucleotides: TGTGCCAGTAGTGACGAGAGACTAGCGGGAGTTAATGAGCAGTTCTTC. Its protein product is CASSDERLAGVNEQFF.

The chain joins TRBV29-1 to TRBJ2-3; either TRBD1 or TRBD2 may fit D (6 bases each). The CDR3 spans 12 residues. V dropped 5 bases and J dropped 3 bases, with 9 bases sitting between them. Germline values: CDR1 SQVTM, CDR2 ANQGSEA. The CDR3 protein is CSVQGGTDTQYF. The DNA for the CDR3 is TGCAGCGTTCAAGGGGGGACAGATACGCAGTATTTT.

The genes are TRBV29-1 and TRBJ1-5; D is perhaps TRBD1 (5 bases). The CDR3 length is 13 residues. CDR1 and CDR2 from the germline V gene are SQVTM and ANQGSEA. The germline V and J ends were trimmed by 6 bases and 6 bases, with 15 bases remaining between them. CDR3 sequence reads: CSVATERLQPQHF. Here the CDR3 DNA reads TGCAGCGTCGCGACAGAACGGCTTCAGCCCCAGCATTTT.

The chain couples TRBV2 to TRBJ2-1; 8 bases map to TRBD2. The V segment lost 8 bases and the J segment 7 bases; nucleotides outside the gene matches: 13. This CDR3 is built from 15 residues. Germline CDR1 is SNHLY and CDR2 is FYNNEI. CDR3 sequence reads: CASAKEVGGGNEQFF. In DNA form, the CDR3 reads TGTGCCAGCGCCAAGGAGGTCGGGGGGGGAAATGAGCAGTTCTTC.

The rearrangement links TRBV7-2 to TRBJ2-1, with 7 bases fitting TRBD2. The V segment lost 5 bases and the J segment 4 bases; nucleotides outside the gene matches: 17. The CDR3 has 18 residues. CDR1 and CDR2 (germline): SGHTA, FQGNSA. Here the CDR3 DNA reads TGTGCCAGCAGCCTCAACCAACCGTTAGCGGGTTTTTACAATGAGCAGTTCTTC. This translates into CASSLNQPLAGFYNEQFF.

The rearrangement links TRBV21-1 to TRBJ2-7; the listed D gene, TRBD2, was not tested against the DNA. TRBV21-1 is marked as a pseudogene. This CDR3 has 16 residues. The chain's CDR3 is CASSGLAQKGSYEQYF. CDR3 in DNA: TGTGCCAGCAGCGGACTAGCCCAAAAAGGATCCTACGAGCAGTACTTC.

This CDR3 reads CASSFGTSAAYEQYF. CDR3 in DNA: TGTGCCAGCAGCTTCGGGACTAGCGCCGCCTACGAGCAGTACTTC. The rearrangement uses TRBV11-2 and TRBJ2-7, with 10 bases that match TRBD2. Germline V gene data show CDR1 as SGHAT and CDR2 as FQNNGV. This CDR3 region has 15 residues. V was pared by 3 bases and J by 2 bases, with 4 bases of the junction left unmatched.

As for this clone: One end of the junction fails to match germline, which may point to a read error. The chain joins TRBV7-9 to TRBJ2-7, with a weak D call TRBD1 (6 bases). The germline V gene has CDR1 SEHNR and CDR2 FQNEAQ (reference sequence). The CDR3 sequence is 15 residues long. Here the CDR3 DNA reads TGCGCCAGCAGCCAAGAATGGCAGGGGACCTACGAGCAGTACTTC. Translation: CASSQEWQGTYEQYF. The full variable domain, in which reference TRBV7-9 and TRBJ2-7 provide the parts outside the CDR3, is DTGVSQNPRHKITKRGQNVTFRCDPISEHNRLYWYRQTLGQGPEFLTYFQNEAQLEKSRLLSDRFSAERPKGSFSTLEIQRTEQGDSAMYLCASSQEWQGTYEQYFGPGTRLTVT.

The CDR3 bases are TGTGCCAGCAGCTTTGGGACAGGGGGCACTGAAGCTTTCTTT. Its translation is CASSFGTGGTEAFF. The genes are TRBV11-2 and TRBJ1-1; 11 nucleotides agree with TRBD1. Germline CDR1 and CDR2: SGHAT and FQNNGV. V lost 3 bases to trimming and J lost 4 bases; unmatched junction nucleotides: 1. There are 14 residues in the CDR3.

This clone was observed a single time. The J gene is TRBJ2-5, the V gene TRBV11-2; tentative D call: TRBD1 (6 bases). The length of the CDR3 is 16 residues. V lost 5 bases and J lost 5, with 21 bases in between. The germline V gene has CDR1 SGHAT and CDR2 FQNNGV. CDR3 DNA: TGTGCCAGCAGCCCGATCCCCCAGGGGACGGGGGAGACCCAGTACTTC. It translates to CASSPIPQGTGETQYF. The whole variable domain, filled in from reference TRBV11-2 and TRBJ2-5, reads EAGVAQSPRYKIIEKRQSVAFWCNPISGHATLYWYQQILGQGPKLLIQFQNNGVVDDSQLPKDRFSAERLKGVDSTLKIQPAKLEDSAVYLCASSPIPQGTGETQYFGPGTRLLVL.

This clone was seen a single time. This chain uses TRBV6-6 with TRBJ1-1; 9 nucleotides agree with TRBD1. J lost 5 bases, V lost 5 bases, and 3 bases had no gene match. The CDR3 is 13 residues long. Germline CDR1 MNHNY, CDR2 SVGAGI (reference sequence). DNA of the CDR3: TGTGCCAGCAGTAAGACAGGGGGGACTGAAGCTTTCTTT. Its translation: CASSKTGGTEAFF.